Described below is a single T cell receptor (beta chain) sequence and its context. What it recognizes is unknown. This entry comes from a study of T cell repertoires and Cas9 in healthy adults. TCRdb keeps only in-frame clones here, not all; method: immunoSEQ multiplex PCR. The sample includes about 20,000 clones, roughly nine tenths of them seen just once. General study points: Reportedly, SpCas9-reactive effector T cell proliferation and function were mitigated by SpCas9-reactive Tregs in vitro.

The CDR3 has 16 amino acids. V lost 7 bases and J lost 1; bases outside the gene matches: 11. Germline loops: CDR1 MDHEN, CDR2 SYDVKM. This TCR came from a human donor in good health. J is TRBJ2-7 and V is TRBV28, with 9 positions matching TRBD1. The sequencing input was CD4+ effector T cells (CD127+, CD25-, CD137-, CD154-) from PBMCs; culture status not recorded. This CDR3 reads CASTSGTGTGSYEQYF. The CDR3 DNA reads TGTGCCAGCACCTCGGGTACCGGGACAGGGTCCTACGAGCAGTACTTC.